These 24 T cell receptor beta chains came from one sample sequenced in a study of cytotoxic CD8 clonotypes in ibrutinib-treated CLL. Assay: immunoSEQ multiplex PCR; the TCRdb copy retains only in-frame clones and omits some. The table has about 97,000 clones, 60% to 80% seen once. The sample consisted of PBMCs, taken after 24 months of ibrutinib treatment. Receptors were obtained from a human donor with chronic lymphocytic leukemia.

The V call is TRBV5-1, the J call TRBJ2-5; possibly TRBD2 for D (5 bases). The CDR3 runs to 15 residues. The ends were cut back, 4 bases at V and 4 bases at J, with 17 bases in the middle. Germline CDR1 and CDR2: SGHRS and YFSETQ. The CDR3 loop is CASSAPEVGVETQYF. The DNA for the CDR3 is TGCGCCAGCAGCGCCCCTGAGGTGGGAGTAGAGACCCAGTACTTC.

This chain joins TRBV28 and TRBJ1-2, with 7 bases fitting TRBD1. The germline V gene encodes CDR1 MDHEN and CDR2 SYDVKM. V trimming: 5 bases; J trimming: 4 bases; junction bases outside the gene matches: 1. The CDR3 totals 12 residues. The CDR3 here is CASSRTGYGYTF. The DNA for the CDR3 is TGTGCCAGCAGTAGGACAGGCTATGGCTACACCTTC.

Here the CDR3 reads CASSLGDRVNQPQHF. For the CDR3, the DNA is TGTGCCAGCAGCTTAGGGGACAGGGTGAATCAGCCCCAGCATTTT. The chain links TRBV11-2 to TRBJ1-5; 9 bases agree with TRBD1. Looked up from germline, CDR1 is SGHAT and CDR2 is FQNNGV. The CDR3 is 15 amino acids. V shed 1 base, J shed 4 bases, and the junction held 2 bases outside the gene matches.

This sequence joins TRBV28 and TRBJ2-5; weak D call: TRBD1 (7 bases). This CDR3 has 16 amino acids. V lost 2 bases, J lost 2 bases, and 15 bases lay in between. Germline-derived CDR1 and CDR2 are MDHEN and SYDVKM. CDR3 coding DNA: TGTGCCAGCAGTTTAGGCAGGGGGGCGCGGCAAGAGACCCAGTACTTC. As protein: CASSLGRGARQETQYF.

The V call is TRBV5-1, the J call TRBJ2-7; 13 bases map to TRBD2. V shed 2 bases and J 5 bases; nucleotides not matched to a gene: 1. CDR1 SGHRS and CDR2 YFSETQ come from the germline V gene. The CDR3 loop spans 14 amino acids. The DNA of the CDR3 is TGCGCCAGCAGCTTCGGGACTAGCGGGAACGAGCAGTACTTC. This sequence encodes CASSFGTSGNEQYF. Full variable domain (rest looked up from reference TRBV5-1 and TRBJ2-7): KAGVTQTPRYLIKTRGQQVTLSCSPISGHRSVSWYQQTPGQGLQFLFEYFSETQRNKGNFPGRFSGRQFSNSRSEMNVSTLELGDSALYLCASSFGTSGNEQYFGPGTRLTVT.

This clone was picked up one time. The CDR3 nucleotides are TGTGCCAGCAGCCCTGGGCTAGCGGGAACTGGGGCCAACGTCCTGACTTTC. This codes for CASSPGLAGTGANVLTF. The gene calls are TRBV9 and TRBJ2-6; 9 bases are shared with TRBD2. Germline CDR1 reads SGDLS; CDR2 reads YYNGEE. The trim removed 4 bases at V and 2 bases at J, leaving 7 bases unmatched. The CDR3 loop spans 17 amino acids. Looking up the rest from reference TRBV9 and TRBJ2-6 gives the full variable domain: DSGVTQTPKHLITATGQRVTLRCSPRSGDLSVYWYQQSLDQGLQFLIQYYNGEERAKGNILERFSAQQFPDLHSELNLSSLELGDSALYFCASSPGLAGTGANVLTFGAGSRLTVL.

The V call is TRBV6-4, the J call TRBJ1-6, with D unclear. V was clipped by 6 bases and J by 7 bases, with 16 bases between them. Germline V gives CDR1 MRHNA, CDR2 SNTAGT. This CDR3 has 15 amino acids. The CDR3 DNA sequence: TGTGCCAGCAGCCCGCAGGAAGGGTCCAATTCACCCCTCCACTTT. It yields the protein CASSPQEGSNSPLHF.

This chain links TRBV7-8 with TRBJ1-5, with D perhaps matching TRBD1 (5 bases). Trimming took off 2 bases at V and 5 bases at J, with 10 bases between the two ends. This CDR3 comprises 14 residues. Per germline, CDR1 SGHVS and CDR2 FQNEAQ. The CDR3 is CASSLPGSHQPQHF. The CDR3 region has the DNA TGTGCCAGCAGCTTACCAGGGTCCCATCAGCCCCAGCATTTT.

This clone was counted a single time. The chain recombines TRBV2 with TRBJ1-1; D is ambiguous. Trimming took off 8 bases at V and 6 bases at J, with 22 bases between the two ends. The CDR3 length is 15 residues. Germline CDR1 and CDR2: SNHLY and FYNNEI. In nucleotides, the CDR3 is TGTGCCAGCCGCCCCCGTGGGTCGGTTGGTGCTGAAGCTTTCTTT. It yields the protein CASRPRGSVGAEAFF.

The rearrangement uses TRBV15 and TRBJ2-2; D is unclear. The CDR3 extends over 13 amino acids. Trimming took 1 base from V and 4 from J, leaving 4 bases between them. The germline V gene has CDR1 LNHNV and CDR2 YYDKDF (reference sequence). CDR3 sequence: CATSRVGTGELFF. As DNA, the CDR3 is TGTGCCACCAGCAGAGTTGGCACCGGGGAGCTGTTTTTT. The whole variable domain, filled in from reference TRBV15 and TRBJ2-2, reads DAMVIQNPRYQVTQFGKPVTLSCSQTLNHNVMYWYQQKSSQAPKLLFHYYDKDFNNEADTPDNFQSRRPNTSFCFLDIRSPGLGDTAMYLCATSRVGTGELFFGEGSRLTVL.

The chain has TRBV7-3 and TRBJ1-5; 8 nucleotides align to TRBD1. This CDR3 is built from 14 residues. CDR1 SGHTA and CDR2 FQGTGA come from the germline V gene. With 5 bases clipped from V and 2 bases from J, the junction kept 2 bases outside the gene matches. The CDR3 sequence is CASSPTGGNQPQHF. The CDR3 DNA follows: TGTGCCAGCAGCCCGACAGGGGGCAATCAGCCCCAGCATTTT.

The CDR3 reads CASSLSGEAYNSPLHF. The CDR3 nucleotides are TGCGCCAGCAGCTTGTCGGGGGAGGCCTATAATTCACCCCTCCACTTT. The chain recombines TRBV5-1 with TRBJ1-6; TRBD1 is a possible D gene (5 bases). The CDR3 loop spans 16 amino acids. V lost 1 base and J 2 bases, leaving 10 bases between the germline ends. Germline CDR1 and CDR2: SGHRS and YFSETQ.

The gene calls are TRBV18 and TRBJ2-4; the match to TRBD1 covers 7 bases. Germline assignment: CDR1 KGHSH and CDR2 LQKENI. CDR3 length equals 16 residues. V shed 3 bases and J 3 bases; nucleotides not matched to a gene: 8. CDR3 sequence reads: CASSPGDRVGKNIQYF. CDR3 bases: TGTGCCAGCTCACCGGGCGACAGGGTGGGCAAAAACATTCAGTACTTC. Using reference TRBV18 and TRBJ2-4 for the parts outside the CDR3, the full variable domain is NAGVMQNPRHLVRRRGQEARLRCSPMKGHSHVYWYRQLPEEGLKFMVYLQKENIIDESGMPKERFSAEFPKEGPSILRIQQVVRGDSAAYFCASSPGDRVGKNIQYFGAGTRLSVL.

V and J are TRBV10-3 and TRBJ1-2; D gene uncertain. The CDR3 has 11 amino acids. Germline lookup yields CDR1 ENHRY and CDR2 SYGVKD. V was shortened by 7 bases and J by 2 bases, with 5 bases between the two germline ends. CDR3 region: CAIMGNYGYTF. The CDR3 DNA is TGTGCCATCATGGGAAACTATGGCTACACCTTC.

This sequence joins TRBV6-6 and TRBJ1-2; tentatively, D is TRBD1 (5 bases). Germline V gene sequence: CDR1 MNHNY, CDR2 SVGAGI (reference sequence). This CDR3 spans 15 amino acids. The V end was cut by 6 bases, the J end by 6 bases, with 20 bases between. The CDR3 sequence: CASSSSNAGYHGYTF. In DNA form, the CDR3 reads TGTGCCAGCAGCAGTTCTAACGCAGGGTATCATGGCTACACCTTC.

The count of this clone is one. This chain uses TRBV7-8 with TRBJ2-7, with 7 bases lining up with TRBD2. V lost 5 bases and J lost 3; bases outside the gene matches: 16. Germline assignment: CDR1 SGHVS and CDR2 FQNEAQ. The CDR3 runs to 17 residues. The CDR3 sequence: CASSARFGEAGIYEQYF. The CDR3 region has the DNA TGTGCCAGCAGCGCCAGGTTCGGGGAAGCGGGGATCTACGAGCAGTACTTC.

The chain has TRBV11-2 and TRBJ2-7, with D perhaps matching TRBD1 or TRBD2 (5 bases each). The CDR3 covers 12 residues. V lost 5 bases and J 7 bases, leaving 12 bases between the germline ends. The germline V gene encodes CDR1 SGHAT and CDR2 FQNNGV. In DNA form, the CDR3 reads TGTGCCAGCAGCACCGGGACGGGTGAGCAGTACTTC. This codes for CASSTGTGEQYF.

By proportion, this clone is medium-sized. The CDR3 spells CASSRITVNYGYTF. The CDR3 DNA sequence: TGTGCCAGCAGCCGAATTACTGTAAACTATGGCTACACCTTC. The chain uses TRBV7-9 and TRBJ1-2, with D uncertain. This CDR3 has 14 amino acids. Germline V gene data show CDR1 as SEHNR and CDR2 as FQNEAQ (reference sequence). Trimming took off 5 bases at V and 2 bases at J, with 12 bases between the two ends.

The rearrangement joins TRBV5-5 to TRBJ1-1; a possible D gene is TRBD1 (5 bases). CDR3 size: 16 residues. Trimming took off 0 bases at V and 4 bases at J, with 16 bases between the two ends. From germline, CDR1 is SGHKS and CDR2 YYEKEE (reference sequence). DNA for the CDR3: TGTGCCAGCAGCTTGGGCTTAACAGGTCCTTTCACTGAAGCTTTCTTT. Its protein product is CASSLGLTGPFTEAFF.

The rearrangement joins TRBV19 to TRBJ2-3; D gene uncertain. V dropped 3 bases and J dropped 1 base, with 11 bases sitting between them. CDR1 is LNHDA, CDR2 SQIVND, per germline (reference sequence). The CDR3 is 15 amino acids. CDR3 bases: TGTGCCAGTAGTATGGCCCCCCAGGGCACAGATACGCAGTATTTT. It encodes CASSMAPQGTDTQYF. Supplemented by reference TRBV19 and TRBJ2-3, the full variable domain reads DGGITQSPKYLFRKEGQNVTLSCEQNLNHDAMYWYRQDPGQGLRLIYYSQIVNDFQKGDIAEGYSVSREKKESFPLTVTSAQKNPTAFYLCASSMAPQGTDTQYFGPGTRLTVL.

The chain has TRBV7-9 and TRBJ1-2; TRBD1 aligns across 7 bases. J gave up 5 bases and V 4 bases, and 1 base lay outside the gene matches. The germline gives CDR1 SEHNR, CDR2 FQNEAQ (reference sequence). This CDR3 spans 12 amino acids. The CDR3 loop is CASSSTGYGYTF. The CDR3 region has the DNA TGTGCCAGCAGCTCGACAGGGTATGGCTACACCTTC.

Worth noting for this clone: The identical CDR3 is also encoded by other nucleotide sequences in the sample. The rearrangement joins TRBV29-1 to TRBJ2-3; tentative D call: TRBD1 (6 bases). The CDR3 is 14 amino acids. V shed 6 bases and J shed 6 bases, with 19 bases lying between them. Looked up from germline, CDR1 is SQVTM and CDR2 is ANQGSEA. CDR3 bases: TGCAGCGTGGACAGCGCCCAAGGGCGGGATACGCAGTATTTT. Translation gives CSVDSAQGRDTQYF.

The chain uses TRBV27 and TRBJ1-5; 8 nucleotides match TRBD1. The junction had 8 bases not matched to a gene; V was cut back by 3 bases and J by 4 bases. The CDR3 is 16 residues long. The germline V gene encodes CDR1 MNHEY and CDR2 SMNVEV (reference sequence). This chain's CDR3 is CASSLRQGANNQPQHF. As DNA, the CDR3 is TGTGCCAGCAGTTTGAGGCAGGGGGCTAATAATCAGCCCCAGCATTTT.

The chain has TRBV5-6 and TRBJ2-3; possible D gene TRBD2, 5 bases. Germline CDR1 is SGHDT and CDR2 is YYEEEE. The CDR3 consists of 17 residues. V lost 0 bases and J lost 0, with 14 bases in between. CDR3 in amino acids: CASSLVREGLSTDTQYF. CDR3 sequence (DNA): TGTGCCAGCAGCTTGGTTAGGGAAGGACTTAGCACAGATACGCAGTATTTT.